This T cell receptor beta chain originates from a study of OX40 agonist ivuxolimab in advanced cancers. Study at large: A partial response was reached by three patients: one with hepatocellular carcinoma and two with cutaneous melanoma. The study, taken as a whole, reports: Doses of 0.1 to 3.0 mg/kg were accompanied by clonal expansion of CD4+ and CD8+ blood T cells by week 6. Which antigen the expanded peripheral T cells recognized is unknown.

This CDR3 comprises 18 residues. CDR1 and CDR2 from the germline V gene are SEHNR and FQNEAQ (reference sequence). J was trimmed by 3 bases and V by 5 bases; bases with no gene match: 13. Assay: immunoSEQ multiplex PCR; the TCRdb copy retains only in-frame clones and omits some. The sample shows roughly 50,000 clones, approximately 85% of them seen only once. Autoimmune disease history or systemic immunosuppression barred patients. In the case of this clone: Its antigen is as yet unknown.

The chain carries TRBV7-9 and TRBJ2-3; 11 bases line up with TRBD2. The TCR was taken from an adult with an advanced solid tumor such as melanoma, head and neck, liver or kidney cancer. This sample comprised CD4+ or CD8+ T cells sorted from blood, obtained in a trial of the OX40 agonist ivuxolimab. The CDR3 region has the DNA TGTGCCAGCAGCGATAGCGGGAGGGCCGGTGGGGAGACAGATACGCAGTATTTT. This codes for CASSDSGRAGGETDTQYF.